These 30 T cell receptor beta chains were sequenced from one sample in a study of blood T cell repertoires in COVID-19 (dated by TCRdb to the early 2020s). Library creation used the immunoSEQ multiplex PCR assay. TCRdb limited this immuneACCESS table to in-frame rearrangements with V and J called. A share of clones is missing; checked studies link under half to unresolved V genes, and the rest is unexplained. Counted in this sample were roughly 140,000 clones; roughly 86% of them appeared once. The leading ten clones occupy about 10% of the sample. Specimen: peripheral blood. The receptor source for this set is a man aged 50 to 60 with active or convalescent COVID-19.

The V and J genes are TRBV24-1 and TRBJ2-1; 8 bases map to TRBD2. The V segment lost 6 bases and the J segment 2 bases; nucleotides outside the gene matches: 2. The V gene's germline CDR1 is KGHDR and CDR2 SFDVKD. The length of the CDR3 is 14 residues. This chain's CDR3 is CATSRGGTYNEQFF. The CDR3 coding sequence is TGTGCCACCAGTCGGGGGGGGACCTACAATGAGCAGTTCTTC.

This chain links TRBV6-5 with TRBJ2-3, with 9 bases that match TRBD2. V lost 7 bases, J lost 2 bases, and 4 bases stayed unmatched. The CDR3 is 14 residues long. Germline assignment: CDR1 MNHEY and CDR2 SVGAGI. The CDR3 region is CASTLAGLTDTQYF. For the CDR3, the DNA is TGTGCCAGCACCCTAGCGGGACTCACAGATACGCAGTATTTT.

V and J are TRBV7-2 and TRBJ2-3; TRBD2 aligns across 10 bases. The CDR3 sequence is 16 residues long. Unmatched junction bases numbered 9, after V lost 5 bases and J lost 4 bases. Germline loops: CDR1 SGHTA, CDR2 FQGNSA. For the CDR3, the DNA is TGTGCCAGCAGCCCGTGGAGCGGGAGGGCCTCAGATACGCAGTATTTT. Residues: CASSPWSGRASDTQYF.

The CDR3: CASSEGYNEQFF. The CDR3 DNA reads as TGTGCCAGTAGTGAGGGTTACAATGAGCAGTTCTTC. V is TRBV19 and J is TRBJ2-1, with D perhaps TRBD2 (5 bases). The CDR3 loop spans 12 amino acids. Trimming stripped 5 bases from V and 4 bases from J, with 6 bases between. Germline V gives CDR1 LNHDA, CDR2 SQIVND (reference sequence).

The V call is TRBV5-6, the J call TRBJ2-2, with 7 bases that match TRBD1. CDR1 and CDR2 from the germline V gene are SGHDT and YYEEEE. This CDR3 comprises 15 residues. With 4 bases clipped from V and 2 bases from J, the junction kept 5 bases outside the gene matches. CDR3 coding DNA: TGTGCCAGCAGCCGACAGGGTATTAACACCGGGGAGCTGTTTTTT. It translates to CASSRQGINTGELFF.

The chain couples TRBV28 to TRBJ1-5, with a possible D match to TRBD1 (5 bases). Per the germline V gene, CDR1 is MDHEN and CDR2 is SYDVKM. Trimming took 2 bases from V and 1 from J, leaving 12 bases between them. The CDR3 is 16 amino acids. CDR3 residues: CASSLSGGSSNQPQHF. The CDR3 nucleotides read TGTGCCAGCAGTTTAAGTGGGGGGAGCAGCAATCAGCCCCAGCATTTT. The whole variable domain, filled in from reference TRBV28 and TRBJ1-5, reads DVKVTQSSRYLVKRTGEKVFLECVQDMDHENMFWYRQDPGLGLRLIYFSYDVKMKEKGDIPEGYSVSREKKERFSLILESASTNQTSMYLCASSLSGGSSNQPQHFGDGTRLSIL.

V and J are TRBV5-6 and TRBJ1-2; D perhaps matches TRBD1 (5 bases). V lost 4 bases, J lost 3 bases, and 13 bases lay in between. The germline gives CDR1 SGHDT, CDR2 YYEEEE. The CDR3 covers 14 residues. In nucleotides, the CDR3 is TGTGCCAGCAGCCTGCAGGGTGTGGACTATGGCTACACCTTC. Protein: CASSLQGVDYGYTF.

In this sample, this clone turned up a few times. The rearrangement uses TRBV4-1 and TRBJ2-1; TRBD2 agrees at 10 bases. This CDR3 is 16 amino acids long. Germline V gene sequence: CDR1 MGHRA, CDR2 YSYEKL. Trimming removed 5 bases from V and 8 bases from J; junction bases left unmatched: 12. In nucleotides, the CDR3 is TGCGCCAGCAGCTTGAGCGGGAGGGCCGGACAGGATGAGCAGTTCTTC. Translated, it gives CASSLSGRAGQDEQFF.

This clone came up a few times. The V and J genes are TRBV2 and TRBJ2-7; weak D call: TRBD2 (7 bases). Germline V gene sequence: CDR1 SNHLY, CDR2 FYNNEI. V was shortened by 5 bases and J by 2 bases, with 13 bases between the two germline ends. The CDR3 is made up of 14 amino acids. The CDR3 loop is CASSKGGNAYEQYF. The CDR3 nucleotides are TGTGCCAGCAGTAAGGGGGGGAACGCCTACGAGCAGTACTTC.

V gene TRBV4-1 combines with J gene TRBJ1-4; 9 bases line up with TRBD1. There are 14 residues in the CDR3. The ends lost 1 base at V and 10 bases at J; junction bases unmatched: 4. The germline V gene encodes CDR1 MGHRA and CDR2 YSYEKL. Here the CDR3 reads CASSQGGTGPKLFF. DNA for the CDR3: TGCGCCAGCAGCCAAGGAGGGACAGGGCCAAAACTGTTTTTT.

This chain uses TRBV6-5 with TRBJ1-5; 8 bases map to TRBD1. J was trimmed by 3 bases and V by 6 bases; bases with no gene match: 7. The germline V gene encodes CDR1 MNHEY and CDR2 SVGAGI. This CDR3 is 15 amino acids long. The CDR3: CASRDREHHNQPQHF. The CDR3 nucleotides read TGTGCCAGCAGGGACAGGGAACATCACAATCAGCCCCAGCATTTT.

The chain has TRBV27 and TRBJ1-1; 10 bases match TRBD1. With 6 bases clipped from V and 1 base from J, the junction kept 8 bases outside the gene matches. The length of the CDR3 is 16 residues. The germline V gene encodes CDR1 MNHEY and CDR2 SMNVEV (reference sequence). CDR3 amino acids: CASRPDRGRGNTEAFF. DNA of the CDR3: TGTGCCAGCAGGCCCGACAGGGGGCGTGGGAACACTGAAGCTTTCTTT.

In this sample, this clone turned up a few times. The chain carries TRBV5-1 and TRBJ2-7; maybe TRBD1 (5 bases). Germline CDR1 reads SGHRS; CDR2 reads YFSETQ. This CDR3 comprises 14 residues. The V and J ends lost 0 bases and 0 bases respectively, with 7 bases between them. CDR3: CASSLGQSSYEQYF. The CDR3 region has the DNA TGCGCCAGCAGCTTGGGACAGAGCTCCTACGAGCAGTACTTC. The full variable domain, completed using reference TRBV5-1 and TRBJ2-7, is KAGVTQTPRYLIKTRGQQVTLSCSPISGHRSVSWYQQTPGQGLQFLFEYFSETQRNKGNFPGRFSGRQFSNSRSEMNVSTLELGDSALYLCASSLGQSSYEQYFGPGTRLTVT.

This clone showed up just once. The chain has TRBV5-1 and TRBJ2-1; 8 positions match TRBD1. Trimming removed 0 bases from V and 10 bases from J; junction bases left unmatched: 9. The CDR3 covers 15 residues. From germline, CDR1 is SGHRS and CDR2 YFSETQ. DNA for the CDR3: TGCGCCAGCAGCTTGGAGGGTCAGGGGGCTCGGGAGCAGTTCTTC. Translating gives CASSLEGQGAREQFF.

This chain joins TRBV18 and TRBJ2-4; D call uncertain. This CDR3 comprises 15 residues. The germline V gene encodes CDR1 KGHSH and CDR2 LQKENI. The germline V and J ends were trimmed by 2 bases and 2 bases, with 10 bases remaining between them. CDR3 sequence reads: CASSPDRTTKNIQYF. The DNA of the CDR3 is TGTGCCAGCTCACCAGACCGAACTACCAAAAACATTCAGTACTTC.

The chain carries TRBV19 and TRBJ2-5; D remains ambiguous. Germline-derived CDR1 and CDR2 are LNHDA and SQIVND (reference sequence). The CDR3 extends over 14 amino acids. Trimming cost V 1 base and J 5 bases, with 11 bases left between them. The CDR3: CASSIGNRLETQYF. The CDR3 DNA follows: TGTGCCAGTAGTATAGGTAACAGATTGGAGACCCAGTACTTC. Full variable domain (missing parts from reference TRBV19 and TRBJ2-5): DGGITQSPKYLFRKEGQNVTLSCEQNLNHDAMYWYRQDPGQGLRLIYYSQIVNDFQKGDIAEGYSVSREKKESFPLTVTSAQKNPTAFYLCASSIGNRLETQYFGPGTRLLVL.

V gene TRBV6-2 or TRBV6-3 combines with J gene TRBJ2-7; TRBD1 matches at 8 bases. The CDR3 extends over 14 amino acids. CDR1 and CDR2 (germline): MNHEY, SVGEGT. J lost 5 bases, V lost 6 bases, and 9 bases had no gene match. CDR3 amino acids: CASSDRQGWDEQYF. The CDR3 bases are TGTGCCAGCAGCGACCGACAGGGGTGGGACGAGCAGTACTTC.

The count of this clone is one. The chain links TRBV9 to TRBJ1-1; 7 bases line up with TRBD1. V trimming: 3 bases; J trimming: 2 bases; junction bases outside the gene matches: 4. The CDR3 contains 14 residues. Germline-derived CDR1 and CDR2 are SGDLS and YYNGEE. The CDR3 reads CASSARTGNTEAFF. The DNA of the CDR3 is TGTGCCAGCAGCGCTAGGACAGGTAACACTGAAGCTTTCTTT. Together with reference TRBV9 and TRBJ1-1, the CDR3 gives the full variable domain: DSGVTQTPKHLITATGQRVTLRCSPRSGDLSVYWYQQSLDQGLQFLIQYYNGEERAKGNILERFSAQQFPDLHSELNLSSLELGDSALYFCASSARTGNTEAFFGQGTRLTVV.

In its sample, this clone was seen once. J is TRBJ1-2 and V is TRBV12-3 or TRBV12-4; D is undetermined. The V end lost 4 bases, the J end lost 8 bases, and 11 bases lay between the germline ends. The CDR3 consists of 12 residues. The DNA of the CDR3 is TGTGCCAGCAGTTCCGATGGGAGAGGCTACACCTTC. It specifies CASSSDGRGYTF.

The rearrangement uses TRBV6-5 and TRBJ2-7, with D perhaps matching TRBD1 (5 bases). Trimming took 8 bases from V and 3 from J, leaving 20 bases between them. This CDR3 is 15 amino acids long. Per the germline V gene, CDR1 is MNHEY and CDR2 is SVGAGI. The chain's CDR3 is CASQNLGAVSYEQYF. The CDR3 DNA follows: TGTGCCAGCCAAAACCTAGGGGCTGTGAGCTACGAGCAGTACTTC.

The rearrangement links TRBV5-1 to TRBJ2-1, with 13 bases aligning to TRBD2. Germline V lookup: CDR1 SGHRS, CDR2 YFSETQ. J was trimmed by 8 bases and V by 4 bases; bases with no gene match: 6. CDR3 size: 15 residues. CDR3 bases: TGCGCCAGCAGCCGGACTAGCGGGAGTGCGGATGAGCAGTTCTTC. The encoded protein is CASSRTSGSADEQFF.

The chain couples TRBV30 to TRBJ1-5; D may be TRBD1 (6 bases). Trimming removed 2 bases at V and 2 bases at J, with 16 bases between. CDR1 and CDR2 (germline): GTSNPN, SVGIG (reference sequence). The CDR3 contains 16 residues. The chain's CDR3 is CAWSPDRHYRNQPQHF. The CDR3 coding sequence is TGTGCCTGGAGTCCCGACAGGCACTATCGCAATCAGCCCCAGCATTTT.

This clone is a singleton in its sample. This specimen includes other DNA sequences encoding the same CDR3. DNA of the CDR3: TGTGCCAGCAGTTACTCGGGACAGGGGGCTAGTTCACCCCTCCACTTT. This codes for CASSYSGQGASSPLHF. The V gene is TRBV6-5, the J gene TRBJ1-6; 12 bases match TRBD1. CDR1 and CDR2 (germline): MNHEY, SVGAGI. The CDR3 is 16 amino acids. V shed 0 bases, J shed 9 bases, and the junction held 3 bases outside the gene matches.

The rearrangement joins TRBV28 to TRBJ1-2; D is possibly TRBD1 (6 bases). The CDR3 loop spans 15 amino acids. Germline values: CDR1 MDHEN, CDR2 SYDVKM. V lost 6 bases and J 1 base, leaving 15 bases between the germline ends. The CDR3 protein is CASRLPGGSNYGYTF. CDR3 coding DNA: TGTGCCAGCAGGCTCCCGGGGGGCAGTAACTATGGCTACACCTTC.

The gene calls are TRBV29-1 and TRBJ1-4, with D perhaps TRBD1 (6 bases). This CDR3 spans 13 amino acids. Germline V lookup: CDR1 SQVTM, CDR2 ANQGSEA. V was shortened by 7 bases and J by 5 bases, with 14 bases between the two germline ends. CDR3 bases: TGCAGCGGTTCCAGGGGTTTCAATGAAAAACTGTTTTTT. It translates to CSGSRGFNEKLFF.

This chain links TRBV4-1 with TRBJ1-4, with D possibly TRBD1 on 5 matching bases. Germline loops: CDR1 MGHRA, CDR2 YSYEKL. V was trimmed by 0 bases and J by 10 bases, leaving 12 bases between them. This CDR3 has 14 residues. The CDR3 coding sequence is TGCGCCAGCAGCCAAGATCGGGTGGGGGGAAAACTGTTTTTT. As protein: CASSQDRVGGKLFF.

This clone was detected only once. This chain connects TRBV18 to TRBJ2-1, with D possibly being TRBD1 (8 bases). Germline values: CDR1 KGHSH, CDR2 LQKENI. This CDR3 comprises 15 residues. Trimming removed 6 bases at V and 2 bases at J, with 14 bases between. For the CDR3, the DNA is TGTGCCAGCTCGGACAGGGAGGGAGCCTACAATGAGCAGTTCTTC. Its translation: CASSDREGAYNEQFF.

V is TRBV5-1 and J is TRBJ2-3, with 10 bases identical to TRBD1. The CDR3 has 15 amino acids. Germline V gene sequence: CDR1 SGHRS, CDR2 YFSETQ. Germline trimming cut 4 bases from V and 9 bases from J; bases unmatched to any gene: 11. CDR3 DNA: TGCGCCAGCAGCCTGGGGGGGACAGGGGCGAACACGCAGTATTTT. It codes for CASSLGGTGANTQYF.

The chain combines TRBV29-1 with TRBJ2-2, with 8 positions matching TRBD2. This CDR3 is built from 15 residues. Losses at the gene ends were 5 bases for V and 6 bases for J; bases not matched to a gene: 11. Germline assignment: CDR1 SQVTM and CDR2 ANQGSEA. CDR3 in DNA: TGCAGCGTTTGGGGGGCTAGCGGGTCTTCCGGGGAGCTGTTTTTT. Protein product: CSVWGASGSSGELFF.

The rearrangement links TRBV7-9 to TRBJ1-5; 8 bases fit TRBD1. V lost 1 base, J lost 3 bases, and 8 bases stayed unmatched. This CDR3 region has 17 residues. Looked up from germline, CDR1 is SEHNR and CDR2 is FQNEAQ (reference sequence). Here the CDR3 DNA reads TGTGCCAGCAGCTTAGACAGGCCGGGACAGGACAATCAGCCCCAGCATTTT. Amino acid sequence: CASSLDRPGQDNQPQHF.